Each of the 5 T cell receptor delta chains below was sequenced from the same sample in a study of delta chains in infants with herpesvirus infections. Gamma-chain- and delta-chain-specific primers converted PBMC RNA into TCR cDNA. TCRdb used CATT to re-call clones from the RT-PCR reads. The sample yields over 2,500 delta-chain clones, 38% seen once. This sample comprised peripheral blood, obtained at time point 4 of longitudinal follow-up. The origin of the receptors is a human donor who was a Ugandan infant, either HIV-exposed or HIV-unexposed (not recorded which).

This clone was detected a few times. The chain employs TRDV2 and TRDJ3; 10 bases align to TRDD3. The germline gives CDR1 GEAIGNYY, CDR2 EKD. This CDR3 comprises 22 residues. V was pared by 0 bases and J by 0 bases, with 13 bases of the junction left unmatched. The CDR3 loop is CACDTTGGSPPASSWDTRQMFF. CDR3 DNA sequence: TGTGCCTGTGACACCACTGGGGGATCACCCCCCGCAAGCTCCTGGGACACCCGACAGATGTTTTTC.

The chain employs TRDV1 and TRDJ2; tentatively, D is TRDD2 (6 bases). V was shortened by 4 bases and J by 1 base, with 31 bases between the two germline ends. Germline CDR1 reads TSWWSYY; CDR2 reads QGS. The CDR3 totals 22 residues. The CDR3 region is CALGVRFLGFRGGHFLTAQLFF. The CDR3 DNA reads TGTGCTCTTGGGGTCAGATTCCTAGGCTTTCGGGGGGGTCACTTTTTGACAGCACAACTCTTCTTT.

This clone was detected a few times. The chain recombines TRDV1 with TRDJ1; D call uncertain. Trimming removed 0 bases at V and 3 bases at J, with 20 bases between. Germline CDR1 TSWWSYY, CDR2 QGS. The CDR3 is 18 residues long. The CDR3 loop is CALGELVTPLLFPDKLIF. Here the CDR3 DNA reads TGTGCTCTTGGGGAACTAGTCACTCCGCTCCTTTTCCCCGATAAACTCATCTTT.

This clone is medium-sized by share. The chain employs TRDV1 and TRDJ1; TRDD3 might be the D (6 bases). Germline lookup yields CDR1 TSWWSYY and CDR2 QGS. CDR3 size: 21 residues. Trimming pared 2 bases from V and 0 bases from J, leaving 28 bases between. DNA for the CDR3: TGTGCTCTTGGGGAATGGGGGCTTCCCCTGATGCTGGGGCTATACACCGATAAACTCATCTTT. It specifies CALGEWGLPLMLGLYTDKLIF.

This chain joins TRDV2 and TRDJ1; no definite D call. The CDR3 covers 16 residues. Trimming took off 1 base at V and 1 base at J, with 15 bases between the two ends. Germline CDR1 is GEAIGNYY and CDR2 is EKD. The CDR3, as DNA: TGTGCCTGTGACACTTTAGGTGCGCAAGGCACCGATAAACTCATCTTT. Its translation is CACDTLGAQGTDKLIF.